A selection of T cell receptor beta chains follows, all from one sample in a study of CD8 T cells in ankylosing spondylitis. TCRdb passed the 5' RACE reads through MiXCR, listing each CDR3 protein once. The sample has some 240,000 distinct CDR3 sequences; 7.5% to 9% are singletons. Sequenced sample: blood, either unsorted or a sorted T cell fraction (not recorded which). The receptors originated from a male donor with ankylosing spondylitis or in good health (not recorded which). The CDR3 runs from the conserved cysteine through the conserved F or W. The order of the fields is clone size, D gene, J gene, V gene, CDR3 DNA, CDR3 protein. The D gene is left open where the match is weak. The size of a clone is reported for some rows only, either as once, few or many, or as a class for expanded clones.

size: many; D: .; J: TRBJ2-3; V: TRBV6-2/TRBV6-3; DNA: TGTGCCAGCACGGAACCGGGACGCACGAAAACAGATACGCAGTATTTT; CDR3: CASTEPGRTKTDTQYF
size: many; D: .; J: TRBJ2-4; V: TRBV4-3; DNA: TGCGCCAGCAGCCAGAGTCACGGGCCCTCGGTTCAGTACTTC; CDR3: CASSQSHGPSVQYF
size: .; D: .; J: TRBJ1-6; V: TRBV28; DNA: TGTGCCAGCACTTTTACCCTGGGAGGGCACAATTCACCCCTCCACTTT; CDR3: CASTFTLGGHNSPLHF
size: many; D: .; J: TRBJ2-1; V: TRBV10-3; DNA: TGTGCCATCAGTTGGGGGGCCCAGGGGGACTCCTACAATGAGCAGTTCTTC; CDR3: CAISWGAQGDSYNEQFF
size: many; D: TRBD1; J: TRBJ1-2; V: TRBV29-1; DNA: TGCAGCGTTGCCCGGGACAGCCACTATGGCTACACCTTC; CDR3: CSVARDSHYGYTF
size: many; D: .; J: TRBJ2-3; V: TRBV27; DNA: TGTGCCAGCAGTTTAGGGGCGGCCACCACAGATACGCAGTATTTT; CDR3: CASSLGAATTDTQYF
size: many; D: .; J: TRBJ1-1; V: TRBV11-2; DNA: TGTGCCAGCAGACGGGACACCTCGAGACTGCGGGCTTTCTTT; CDR3: CASRRDTSRLRAFF
size: many; D: .; J: TRBJ1-4; V: TRBV4-1; DNA: TGCGCCAGCAGCCAGCATCAGGGTCCAGCTAATGAAAAACTGTTTTTT; CDR3: CASSQHQGPANEKLFF
size: .; D: .; J: TRBJ2-1; V: TRBV20-1; DNA: TGCAGTGCCAAGACAAACGGACACTACAATGAGCAGTTCTTC; CDR3: CSAKTNGHYNEQFF
size: many; D: TRBD1; J: TRBJ2-5; V: TRBV9; DNA: TGTGCCAGCAGCGTTGCCCCCGGGACAGGGGGCAGGGAGACCCAGTACTTC; CDR3: CASSVAPGTGGRETQYF
size: few; D: TRBD1; J: TRBJ2-5; V: TRBV12-3/TRBV12-4; DNA: TGTGCCAGCAGTTCACTTGGACAGGGAGAGACCCAGTACTTC; CDR3: CASSSLGQGETQYF
size: many; D: TRBD2; J: TRBJ2-1; V: TRBV20-1; DNA: TGCAGTGCTAGCAGTGGACTAGCGGGAGGGGGCCCCTCCTACAATGAGCAGTTCTTC; CDR3: CSASSGLAGGGPSYNEQFF
size: many; D: .; J: TRBJ1-1; V: TRBV20-1; DNA: TGCAGTGCTAAAAACCCCGGGACAATGAACACTGAAGCTTTCTTT; CDR3: CSAKNPGTMNTEAFF
size: many; D: .; J: TRBJ1-1; V: TRBV9; DNA: TGTGCCAGCAGCGTAGCGTCAGGGGATACTGAAGCTTTCTTT; CDR3: CASSVASGDTEAFF
size: many; D: TRBD1; J: TRBJ1-2; V: TRBV15; DNA: TGTGCCACCAGCAGCCGGACAGGGCAAGGCTACACCTTC; CDR3: CATSSRTGQGYTF
size: many; D: TRBD2; J: TRBJ2-3; V: TRBV20-1; DNA: TGCAGTGCTAGGCCCCGACTAGCGGAGCTCACAGATACGCAGTATTTT; CDR3: CSARPRLAELTDTQYF
size: few; D: .; J: TRBJ2-5; V: TRBV18; DNA: TGTGCCAGCTCACCGCCCGAACCCCTTAGAGAAGAGACCCAGTACTTC; CDR3: CASSPPEPLREETQYF
size: many; D: TRBD1; J: TRBJ1-1; V: TRBV2; DNA: TGTGCCAGCGGACAGGTTGAAGCTTTCTTT; CDR3: CASGQVEAFF
size: many; D: .; J: TRBJ2-3; V: TRBV29-1; DNA: TGCAGCGTTGAAGATCGGGTCCACAGGACGCAGTATTTT; CDR3: CSVEDRVHRTQYF
size: many; D: TRBD2; J: TRBJ2-1; V: TRBV5-1; DNA: TGCGCCAGCAGCTTAACTAGCGGGGCCTCTGAGCAGTTCTTC; CDR3: CASSLTSGASEQFF
size: many; D: TRBD1; J: TRBJ2-5; V: TRBV11-2; DNA: TGTGCCAGCAGCGATGACAGGGTACAAGAGACCCAGTACTTC; CDR3: CASSDDRVQETQYF
size: many; D: TRBD2; J: TRBJ2-1; V: TRBV9; DNA: TGTGCCAGCAGCCCTCGGCTAGCGGGGTACAATGAGCAGTTCTTC; CDR3: CASSPRLAGYNEQFF
size: few; D: TRBD2; J: TRBJ2-5; V: TRBV20-1; DNA: TGCAGTGCTAGAGATGGGGCTAGCGGGAGAGGGGAGACCCAGTACTTC; CDR3: CSARDGASGRGETQYF
size: many; D: .; J: TRBJ1-2; V: TRBV29-1; DNA: TGCAGCGTTACGACTCATAACTATGGCTACACCTTC; CDR3: CSVTTHNYGYTF
size: many; D: .; J: TRBJ2-1; V: TRBV9; DNA: TGTGCCAGCAGCACCCCCACAGGGAACAATGAGCAGTTCTTC; CDR3: CASSTPTGNNEQFF
size: many; D: TRBD2; J: TRBJ2-5; V: TRBV4-1; DNA: TGCGCCAGCAGCCAAGATCCTAGCGGGACCCAAGAGACCCAGTACTTC; CDR3: CASSQDPSGTQETQYF
size: many; D: .; J: TRBJ1-2; V: TRBV7-2; DNA: TGTGCCAGCAGCTTAGTCCCGGGGAGCTATGGCTACACCTTC; CDR3: CASSLVPGSYGYTF
size: .; D: .; J: TRBJ2-2; V: TRBV18; DNA: TGTGCCAGCTCGAAACAGGGAGGCCGGAGCACCGGGGAGCTGTTTTTT; CDR3: CASSKQGGRSTGELFF
size: many; D: .; J: TRBJ2-7; V: TRBV20-1; DNA: TGCAGTGCTAGCACTGGCCTAGATTCCTACGAGCAGTACTTC; CDR3: CSASTGLDSYEQYF
size: .; D: TRBD2; J: TRBJ2-7; V: TRBV7-9; DNA: TGTGCCAGCAGCTTAATTTTAGCGGGAGCTACATACGAGCAGTACTTC; CDR3: CASSLILAGATYEQYF
size: many; D: .; J: TRBJ2-6; V: TRBV28; DNA: TGTGCCAGCAGTTTTCAGGGGGCCAACGTCCTGACTTTC; CDR3: CASSFQGANVLTF
size: few; D: .; J: TRBJ2-7; V: TRBV12-3/TRBV12-4; DNA: TGTGCCAGCAGTTTGGCACTCCCAGCTGGGGAGCAGTACTTC; CDR3: CASSLALPAGEQYF
size: many; D: .; J: TRBJ2-6; V: TRBV4-3; DNA: TGCGCCAGCAGCCAAGATCAAGTAGGGCGGGTAATAGGGGCCAACGTCCTGACTTTC; CDR3: CASSQDQVGRVIGANVLTF
size: few; D: .; J: TRBJ1-3; V: TRBV5-8; DNA: TGTGCCAGCAGCCCGGAGGTGGGTGGATCTGGAAACACCATATATTTT; CDR3: CASSPEVGGSGNTIYF
size: many; D: .; J: TRBJ1-6; V: TRBV5-8; DNA: TGTGCCAGCAGCTTGGATGGCCAGGGACGCTCACCCCTCCACTTT; CDR3: CASSLDGQGRSPLHF
size: few; D: .; J: TRBJ1-1; V: TRBV19; DNA: TGTGCCAGTAGTATGAGGGGTAGCACTGAAGCTTTCTTT; CDR3: CASSMRGSTEAFF
size: many; D: .; J: TRBJ2-3; V: TRBV4-3; DNA: TGCGCCAGCAGCCCCGGAGCGCCTATGGCAGATACGCAGTATTTT; CDR3: CASSPGAPMADTQYF
size: many; D: .; J: TRBJ1-1; V: TRBV10-3; DNA: TGTGCCATCAGTGAGTCCCGGGGTATTGGTGTGAACACTGAAGCTTTCTTT; CDR3: CAISESRGIGVNTEAFF
size: many; D: .; J: TRBJ2-1; V: TRBV5-1; DNA: TGCGCCAGCAGCACCGACCAGGGGATTTATGAGCAGTTCTTC; CDR3: CASSTDQGIYEQFF
size: .; D: .; J: TRBJ2-1; V: TRBV6-2/TRBV6-3; DNA: TGTGCCAGCAGTTATGGGAGCCGGCGAAGCTCCTACAATGAGCAGTTCTTC; CDR3: CASSYGSRRSSYNEQFF
size: many; D: .; J: TRBJ1-1; V: TRBV27; DNA: TGTGCCTACAAAGCCCAGGGTAAAGCTTTCTTT; CDR3: CAYKAQGKAFF
size: many; D: .; J: TRBJ1-1; V: TRBV19; DNA: TGTGCCAGTAGTATCGGGGGGGTTGAAGCTTTCTTT; CDR3: CASSIGGVEAFF
size: many; D: TRBD1; J: TRBJ1-1; V: TRBV29-1; DNA: TGCAGCGTTGGACAAACAGGGGAAACTGAAGCTTTCTTT; CDR3: CSVGQTGETEAFF
size: many; D: TRBD1; J: TRBJ2-1; V: TRBV29-1; DNA: TGCAGCGCTTCCGGGACAGACACCTACAATGAGCAGTTCTTC; CDR3: CSASGTDTYNEQFF
size: many; D: TRBD1; J: TRBJ1-1; V: TRBV5-1; DNA: TGCGCCAGCAGCGCCCCGCGAGGGACAGTCATGAACACTGAAGCTTTCTTT; CDR3: CASSAPRGTVMNTEAFF
size: many; D: .; J: TRBJ2-7; V: TRBV29-1; DNA: TGCAGCGTTGTTCGGGACACCACCCACGAGCAGTACTTC; CDR3: CSVVRDTTHEQYF
size: once; D: .; J: TRBJ2-1; V: TRBV15; DNA: TGTGCCACCAGCAGCATTAATCTGGACAGACCCTCCTACAATGAGCAGTTCTTC; CDR3: CATSSINLDRPSYNEQFF
size: many; D: .; J: TRBJ2-3; V: TRBV5-1; DNA: TGCGCCAGCAGCTTAGGACGGGTTATAGATACGCAGTATTTT; CDR3: CASSLGRVIDTQYF
size: many; D: .; J: TRBJ1-2; V: TRBV20-1; DNA: TGCAGTGCTAGAGATCCGGCTAACTATGGCTACACCTTC; CDR3: CSARDPANYGYTF
size: .; D: .; J: TRBJ2-3; V: TRBV10-3; DNA: TGTGCCATCAGTGAGGGTAGCCCAGATACGCAGTATTTT; CDR3: CAISEGSPDTQYF
size: .; D: TRBD2; J: TRBJ2-1; V: TRBV7-2; DNA: TGTGCCAGCAGCTCCGTTACTAGCGGGGGAGGCAATGAGCAGTTCTTC; CDR3: CASSSVTSGGGNEQFF
size: many; D: .; J: TRBJ1-2; V: TRBV10-3; DNA: TGTGCCTCCACCCTTGGGGAGCGTGATGGCTACACCTTC; CDR3: CASTLGERDGYTF
size: .; D: .; J: TRBJ1-6; V: TRBV20-1; DNA: TGCAGTGCCGCCTCTACCCATAATTCACCCCTCCACTTT; CDR3: CSAASTHNSPLHF
size: .; D: TRBD1; J: TRBJ1-2; V: TRBV5-6; DNA: TGTGCCAGCAGGCCGGGACAGGGAGCCCTTAACTATGGCTACACCTTC; CDR3: CASRPGQGALNYGYTF
size: many; D: .; J: TRBJ2-5; V: TRBV6-1; DNA: TGTGCCAGCATGTCCGTAAGAGGGTGGACCCAGTACTTC; CDR3: CASMSVRGWTQYF
size: many; D: TRBD1; J: TRBJ2-7; V: TRBV10-3; DNA: TGTGCCATCAGTGAGAGGGGGCAAGGGTACGAGCAGTACTTC; CDR3: CAISERGQGYEQYF
size: many; D: .; J: TRBJ1-2; V: TRBV7-2; DNA: TGTGCCAGCAGCCCCAGCTGGGGGGTTGGCTACACCTTC; CDR3: CASSPSWGVGYTF